The 16 T cell receptor beta chains reported below all come from one sample, sequenced in a study of T cells after yellow fever vaccination. TCRdb re-called the 5' RACE reads with MiXCR, one entry per CDR3 protein. The sample shows about 350,000 distinct CDR3 sequences, 8.1% of them seen only once. Sequences were derived from PBMCs, sampled about 49 days after the first yellow fever vaccination. The source of these receptors is a man younger than 30 who received the YFV17D yellow fever vaccine.

This clonotype was detected many times. The V gene is TRBV19, the J gene TRBJ2-7; unclear D gene. V was pared by 10 bases and J by 3 bases, with 16 bases between. The CDR3 has 13 amino acids. CDR1 is LNHDA and CDR2 is SQIVND in the germline V gene (reference sequence). In DNA form, the CDR3 reads TGTGCCACCCAAGACACCAACGGCTACGAGCAGTACTTC. Its translation is CATQDTNGYEQYF.

In its sample, this clonotype was seen a few times. The gene calls are TRBV21-1 and TRBJ2-5; TRBD2, as called in the table, went unchecked against the DNA. TRBV21-1 is a pseudogene. This CDR3 contains 15 residues. CDR3 sequence reads: CASSTREGDQETQYF. CDR3 nucleotide sequence: TGTGCCAGCAGCACCCGGGAGGGGGATCAAGAGACCCAGTACTTC.

This clonotype has a count of ten or more. The rearrangement links TRBV6-1 to TRBJ1-3; no clear D gene. Per the germline V gene, CDR1 is MNHNS and CDR2 is SASEGT. V lost 3 bases, J lost 4 bases, and 10 bases lay in between. The CDR3 length is 14 residues. In DNA, the CDR3 is TGTGCCAGCAGTGAGTTGAACAGCGGAAACACCATATATTTT. This gives the protein CASSELNSGNTIYF.

This rearrangement joins TRBV27 to TRBJ2-3, with 7 positions matching TRBD1. CDR1 is MNHEY and CDR2 is SMNVEV in the germline V gene (reference sequence). This CDR3 spans 15 amino acids. Trimming at V came to 2 bases and at J to 6 bases, leaving 8 bases not matched to a gene. CDR3 DNA: TGTGCCAGCAGTTTAATAGGGGGCGCTCCGGATACGCAGTATTTT. Protein: CASSLIGGAPDTQYF.

In nucleotides, the CDR3 is TGCAGCGGCCGGGACGGCCCAAATTCACCCCTCCACTTT. The encoded protein is CSGRDGPNSPLHF. The chain joins TRBV29-1 to TRBJ1-6; weak D call: TRBD1 (5 bases). Deletions cut 7 bases from V and 7 bases from J, with 14 bases between. This CDR3 contains 13 residues. CDR1 is SQVTM and CDR2 is ANQGSEA in the germline V gene. Filled out from reference TRBV29-1 and TRBJ1-6, the complete variable domain reads SAVISQKPSRDICQRGTSLTIQCQVDSQVTMMFWYRQQPGQSLTLIATANQGSEATYESGFVIDKFPISRPNLTFSTLTVSNMSPEDSSIYLCSGRDGPNSPLHFGNGTRLTVT.

The V and J genes are TRBV27 and TRBJ2-5, with unresolved D. This CDR3 has 15 amino acids. Germline CDR1 and CDR2: MNHEY and SMNVEV (reference sequence). V was clipped by 5 bases and J by 0 bases, with 13 bases between them. CDR3 region: CASSANTRYQETQYF. The CDR3 DNA follows: TGTGCCAGCAGTGCGAACACCCGGTACCAAGAGACCCAGTACTTC.

This clonotype was counted many times. This chain uses TRBV10-3 with TRBJ2-3, with 8 nucleotides matching TRBD2. The V and J ends lost 11 bases and 0 bases, in that order; junction bases with no gene match: 13. CDR3 length equals 16 residues. CDR1 is ENHRY and CDR2 is SYGVKD in the germline V gene. CDR3 loop: CAAFSGKGTSTDTQYF. CDR3 in DNA: TGTGCCGCTTTTAGCGGGAAGGGGACTAGCACAGATACGCAGTATTTT.

The chain combines TRBV12-3 or TRBV12-4 with TRBJ2-5; 9 bases are shared with TRBD2. The CDR3 is made up of 16 amino acids. Losses at the gene ends were 6 bases for V and 4 bases for J; bases not matched to a gene: 12. The DNA of the CDR3 is TGTGCCAGCAGCAAGATGGCGGGGGGGGGAGGAGAGACCCAGTACTTC. It codes for CASSKMAGGGGETQYF.

This clonotype turned up a few times. J is TRBJ2-5 and V is TRBV20-1, with D tentatively TRBD1 or TRBD2 (5 bases each). The CDR3 extends over 15 amino acids. Trimming shortened V by 4 bases and J by 1 base, and 16 bases separated the two germline ends. Germline V gives CDR1 DFQATT, CDR2 SNEGSKA (reference sequence). The CDR3 loop is CSATTSSGTQETQYF. In DNA form, the CDR3 reads TGCAGTGCTACTACCTCCTCGGGGACCCAAGAGACCCAGTACTTC.

A few counts support this clonotype. The V call is TRBV7-2, the J call TRBJ2-7; tentatively, D is TRBD1 (5 bases). Germline V CDR1 and CDR2: SGHTA, FQGNSA. This CDR3 spans 14 amino acids. Trimming left V 1 base short and J 8 bases short, with 15 bases between. The CDR3 protein is CASSLGAGMGKQYV. The CDR3 coding sequence is TGTGCCAGCAGCTTAGGGGCAGGGATGGGGAAGCAGTACGTC.

This clonotype was recorded many times. The chain has TRBV15 and TRBJ2-7; D gene uncertain. The V and J ends lost 2 bases and 2 bases respectively, with 7 bases between them. This CDR3 contains 13 residues. CDR1 is LNHNV and CDR2 is YYDKDF in the germline V gene (reference sequence). This CDR3 reads CATSRLRAYEQYF. The DNA for the CDR3 is TGTGCCACCAGCAGACTTAGAGCCTACGAGCAGTACTTC.

In its sample, this clonotype was seen a few times. The V and J genes are TRBV12-3 or TRBV12-4 and TRBJ2-1, with TRBD1 identical over 12 bases. V lost 4 bases, J lost 6 bases, and 4 bases stayed unmatched. The CDR3 is 15 residues long. The CDR3 loop is CASSSGQGAFNEQFF. CDR3 in DNA: TGTGCCAGCAGTTCGGGACAGGGGGCTTTCAATGAGCAGTTCTTC.

The chain carries TRBV4-2 and TRBJ2-3; 11 nucleotides align to TRBD2. The CDR3 contains 16 residues. Germline CDR1 LGHNA, CDR2 YNFKEQ. V trimming: 1 base; J trimming: 5 bases; junction bases outside the gene matches: 5. CDR3 coding DNA: TGTGCCAGCAGCCAAGTAGCGGGGGGGCCCGGAGATACGCAGTATTTT. Translating it yields CASSQVAGGPGDTQYF.

The chain uses TRBV4-3 and TRBJ2-5; maybe TRBD2 (6 bases). The CDR3 has 15 residues. Trimming removed 1 base at V and 5 bases at J, with 14 bases between. The germline CDR1 and CDR2 sequences are LGHNA and YSLEER. The CDR3 spells CASSQGEDLRETQYF. The CDR3 DNA reads as TGCGCCAGCAGCCAAGGGGAGGACCTTCGGGAGACCCAGTACTTC.

V usage is TRBV4-2 and J usage is TRBJ2-3, with D perhaps TRBD2 (6 bases). CDR3 length: 15 residues. Trimming stripped 0 bases from V and 4 bases from J, with 11 bases between. CDR1 and CDR2 (germline): LGHNA, YNFKEQ. CDR3 residues: CASSQDRLEADTQYF. The CDR3 nucleotides read TGTGCCAGCAGCCAAGATCGACTAGAGGCAGATACGCAGTATTTT.

This clonotype was detected ten times or more. J is TRBJ2-7 and V is TRBV18; no clear D gene. The V end was cut by 5 bases, the J end by 3 bases, with 8 bases between. CDR3 length: 12 residues. The germline gives CDR1 KGHSH, CDR2 LQKENI. This CDR3 is CASSTSGYEQYF. CDR3 sequence (DNA): TGTGCCAGCTCAACCTCAGGCTACGAGCAGTACTTC.